A few counts support the clone carrying this TCR beta chain. Antigen: not known. This sample stems from a study of type 1 regulatory T cells. Study overall: An in vitro protocol generated T-allo10, a Tr1-enriched, alloantigen-specific CD4 T cell product. General study results and limits: Compared with non-Tr1 cells, Tr1 cells showed a narrower TCR repertoire.

MiXCR, applied by TCRdb to the reads, yields one record per CDR3 protein. This table holds about 42,000 distinct CDR3 sequences, 10% to 15% found once. The sequencing sample was made of cultured non-Tr1 T cells, either the whole culture or a sorted T cell fraction (not recorded which). The sequence derives from a human donor in good health.

The CDR3 is CATSEPGRGETQYF. The CDR3 DNA reads TGTGCCACCAGTGAACCCGGACGGGGCGAGACCCAGTACTTC. The chain couples TRBV24-1 to TRBJ2-5, with D perhaps assigned TRBD1 or TRBD2 (5 bases each). CDR1 is KGHDR, CDR2 SFDVKD, per germline. This CDR3 spans 14 amino acids. The ends were cut back, 4 bases at V and 5 bases at J, with 13 bases in the middle.